A selection of T cell receptor beta chains follows, all from one sample in a study of blood T cell repertoires in COVID-19. Data came from immunoSEQ multiplex PCR; TCRdb stores just in-frame clones and leaves some out. This sample has some 180,000 clones, with around 87% found just once. Sequenced sample: peripheral blood. The receptors originated from a woman older than 75 with COVID-19, enrolled during active disease. The conserved cysteine and the conserved F or W are not part of the CDR3 here.

CDR3 length | V gene | CDR3 protein
11 | TRBV6-2/TRBV6-3 | ASSRDYHNEQF
15 | TRBV14 | ASSQVSGRPATDEQF
11 | TRBV9 | ASSVGGQETQY
15 | TRBV4-3 | ASSQLRGGSFTGELF
13 | TRBV2 | ASSLDSTSNYGYT
13 | TRBV24-1 | ATSALTGSSYEQY
11 | TRBV28 | ASSPPPGETQY
13 | TRBV15 | ATSRVSRLNTEAF
13 | TRBV28 | ASSFPDRGSGGAF
15 | TRBV29-1 | SVGAMTGAGVLGEQY
12 | TRBV7-9 | ASGVRTGENTIY
12 | TRBV2 | ASRPGLAGETQY
12 | TRBV5-1 | ASSLGQTNEKLF
11 | TRBV11-1 | ASSFGREETQY
10 | TRBV11-1 | ASSRSTDTQY
13 | TRBV27 | ASSRWTGKNSPLH
14 | TRBV28 | ASSLTSGRWDYEQY
13 | TRBV4-1 | ASSLVDRLNTEAF
13 | TRBV4-2 | ASSHSDSSNQPQH
12 | TRBV28 | ASSSAGGAETQY
13 | TRBV4-3 | ASSQAWTPYNEQF
13 | TRBV6-5 | ASTTRTGGGYEQY
13 | TRBV5-4 | ASSLVGTGIHEQY
15 | TRBV28 | ASFGGDTKFSNQPQH
12 | TRBV5-1 | ASSLGTGELKAF
13 | TRBV9 | ASSVGLAGDNEQF
12 | TRBV24-1 | ATSRAGGNQPQH
15 | TRBV5-6 | ASSLPPGLLEGNTIY
12 | TRBV18 | ASSLSTGLNGYT
14 | TRBV28 | ASSLRQGRHNYGYT
14 | TRBV7-8 | ASSFLGTSATYEQY
12 | TRBV6-5 | ASTRDSSSYEQY
12 | TRBV5-4 | ASSIQGLMETQY
11 | TRBV6-5 | ASRQVNNQPQH
9 | TRBV20-1 | SGRDSYGYT
9 | TRBV29-1 | SVITGYGYT
13 | TRBV5-1 | ASSVLSGLVYEQY
16 | TRBV11-2 | ASSLSGGGVPSGNTIY
13 | TRBV7-2 | ASSLTGGANTEAF
11 | TRBV2 | ASSVGGSYEQY
12 | TRBV7-9 | ASSSQGAQETQY
12 | TRBV7-9 | ASSLTEANQGYT
10 | TRBV28 | ATVAGLETQY
14 | TRBV7-2 | ASSLSGTGWNTEAF